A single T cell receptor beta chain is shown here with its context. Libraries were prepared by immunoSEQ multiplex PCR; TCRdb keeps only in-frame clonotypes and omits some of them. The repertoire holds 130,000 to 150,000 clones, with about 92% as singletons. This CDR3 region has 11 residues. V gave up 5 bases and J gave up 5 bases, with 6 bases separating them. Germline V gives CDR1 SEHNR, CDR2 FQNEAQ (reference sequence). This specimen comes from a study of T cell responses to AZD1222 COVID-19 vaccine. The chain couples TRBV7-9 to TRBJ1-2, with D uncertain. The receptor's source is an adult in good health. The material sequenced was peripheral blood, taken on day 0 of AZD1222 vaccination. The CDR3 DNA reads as TGTGCCAGCAGCCCTTCGTATGGCTACACCTTC. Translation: CASSPSYGYTF.